The next 28 T cell receptor beta chains were all read from a single sample in a study of OX40 agonist ivuxolimab in advanced cancers. Repertoires were generated with immunoSEQ multiplex PCR, while TCRdb's copy carries only in-frame clones and drops some. This table holds around 80,000 clones, over 70% found once. The sequenced sample was CD4+ or CD8+ T cells sorted from blood, obtained in a trial of the OX40 agonist ivuxolimab. Every receptor here comes from an adult with an advanced solid tumor such as melanoma, head and neck, liver or kidney cancer.

The chain links TRBV5-1 to TRBJ1-6; unclear D gene. V was pared by 5 bases and J by 6 bases, with 12 bases between. The CDR3 has 14 residues. Germline V CDR1 and CDR2: SGHRS, YFSETQ. DNA for the CDR3: TGCGCCAGCAGGCTCTCAACAACTAATTCACCCCTCCACTTT. Amino acid sequence: CASRLSTTNSPLHF.

V gene TRBV7-6 combines with J gene TRBJ2-5; 9 nucleotides line up with TRBD2. The CDR3 runs 17 residues. Germline CDR1 and CDR2: SGHVS and FNYEAQ. The ends lost 0 bases at V and 6 bases at J; junction bases unmatched: 11. In nucleotides, the CDR3 is TGTGCCAGCAGCTTAGCCTCCGGGACTAGCAGGCCTCAGACCCAGTACTTC. Translation gives CASSLASGTSRPQTQYF.

V is TRBV5-1 and J is TRBJ2-5; no definite D call. The CDR3 runs 14 residues. Germline CDR1 reads SGHRS; CDR2 reads YFSETQ. Trimming took 4 bases from V and 1 from J, leaving 11 bases between them. CDR3 amino acids: CASSLGPTQETQYF. The CDR3 nucleotides read TGCGCCAGCAGCCTGGGTCCTACCCAAGAGACCCAGTACTTC.

This chain uses TRBV6-5 with TRBJ2-1, with 7 bases identical to TRBD2. The V and J ends lost 5 bases and 4 bases, in that order; junction bases with no gene match: 8. The V gene's germline CDR1 is MNHEY and CDR2 SVGAGI. The CDR3 extends over 15 amino acids. CDR3 residues: CASSLLSGVYNEQFF. The DNA for the CDR3 is TGTGCCAGCAGTCTCCTAAGCGGGGTTTACAATGAGCAGTTCTTC.

The chain has TRBV7-8 and TRBJ2-5; a weak D match, TRBD1 (6 bases). Trimming removed 5 bases at V and 1 base at J, with 14 bases between. CDR1 and CDR2 (germline): SGHVS, FQNEAQ. The CDR3 is 15 residues long. CDR3 in DNA: TGTGCCAGCAGCCCCCAGGGGAGCTCCCAAGAGACCCAGTACTTC. Protein product: CASSPQGSSQETQYF.

This clone turned up a few times. The chain links TRBV5-1 to TRBJ2-1, with D perhaps TRBD2 (6 bases). Trimming pared 2 bases from V and 9 bases from J, leaving 9 bases between. In germline, CDR1 is SGHRS, CDR2 YFSETQ. The CDR3 totals 12 residues. CDR3 coding DNA: TGCGCCAGCAGCTTCGCGGGAACTGAGCAGTTCTTC. Protein product: CASSFAGTEQFF.

This clone was detected a few times. J is TRBJ1-2 and V is TRBV4-1; maybe TRBD1 (5 bases). The germline gives CDR1 MGHRA, CDR2 YSYEKL. Trimming removed 3 bases from V and 2 bases from J, with 10 bases in between. This CDR3 has 14 amino acids. As DNA, the CDR3 is TGCGCCAGCAGCCATGAGGGGCGCAACTATGGCTACACCTTC. This encodes CASSHEGRNYGYTF.

The genes are TRBV7-2 and TRBJ2-3; 12 bases are shared with TRBD2. The CDR3 spans 19 residues. V was pared by 1 base and J by 10 bases, with 18 bases of the junction left unmatched. The germline V gene encodes CDR1 SGHTA and CDR2 FQGNSA. CDR3 residues: CASSLVALSSGGALSAQYF. The CDR3 region has the DNA TGTGCCAGCAGCTTAGTTGCCCTCTCTAGCGGGGGGGCCCTCAGTGCGCAGTATTTT. Using reference TRBV7-2 and TRBJ2-3 for the parts outside the CDR3, the full variable domain is GAGVSQSPSNKVTEKGKDVELRCDPISGHTALYWYRQSLGQGLEFLIYFQGNSAPDKSGLPSDRFSAERTGGSVSTLTIQRTQQEDSAVYLCASSLVALSSGGALSAQYFGPGTRLTVL.

Only one count was recorded for this clone. The V call is TRBV6-6, the J call TRBJ2-7; D tentatively reads TRBD1 or TRBD2 (5 bases each). The CDR3 is 15 amino acids. The V gene's germline CDR1 is MNHNY and CDR2 SVGAGI (reference sequence). Trimming left V 2 bases short and J 3 bases short, with 14 bases between. In DNA form, the CDR3 reads TGTGCCAGCAGTTACCAGGGAGCCGATTACTACGAGCAGTACTTC. Its translation: CASSYQGADYYEQYF.

The rearrangement joins TRBV29-1 to TRBJ2-7; D is uncertain. The V gene lost 5 bases and the J gene lost 2 bases, with 13 bases spanning the gap. The germline CDR1 and CDR2 sequences are SQVTM and ANQGSEA. The CDR3 is made up of 13 amino acids. The CDR3 coding sequence is TGCAGCGTTATCACCGACCCGCCCTACGAGCAGTACTTC. Protein: CSVITDPPYEQYF.

The chain links TRBV4-3 to TRBJ2-7; 9 nucleotides line up with TRBD1. Looked up from germline, CDR1 is LGHNA and CDR2 is YSLEER. V lost 4 bases, J lost 8 bases, and 9 bases stayed unmatched. The CDR3 sequence is 14 residues long. In DNA form, the CDR3 reads TGCGCCAGCAGCCCTTCCACAGGGGGCGTGAAGCAGTACTTC. This encodes CASSPSTGGVKQYF.

The rearrangement links TRBV5-3 to TRBJ2-3; D not resolved. TRBV5-3 is given ORF status, its function remaining uncertain. The V end lost 4 bases, the J end lost 8 bases, and 17 bases lay between the germline ends. This CDR3 comprises 14 residues. CDR3 bases: TGTGCCAGAAGCCGGTACATGGGGTTTAGTACGCAGTATTTT. This translates into CARSRYMGFSTQYF.

This clone has more than one count but fewer than ten. The chain couples TRBV2 to TRBJ1-2, with D possibly being TRBD1 (5 bases). Germline lookup yields CDR1 SNHLY and CDR2 FYNNEI. The V and J ends lost 4 bases and 4 bases respectively, with 10 bases between them. This CDR3 region has 13 residues. The CDR3 is CASSAGPSYGYTF. DNA of the CDR3: TGTGCCAGCAGTGCGGGACCCTCCTATGGCTACACCTTC.

J is TRBJ2-1 and V is TRBV11-3; TRBD1 agrees at 8 bases. J lost 4 bases, V lost 0 bases, and 8 bases had no gene match. Germline V gene lookup returns CDR1 SGHNT and CDR2 YENEEA. There are 17 residues in the CDR3. The CDR3 sequence: CASSLDPGTGGYNEQFF. The CDR3 DNA sequence: TGTGCCAGCAGCTTAGACCCCGGGACAGGCGGTTACAATGAGCAGTTCTTC.

The J gene is TRBJ2-5, the V gene TRBV6-1; 7 nucleotides align to TRBD1. CDR3 length: 13 residues. Germline V lookup: CDR1 MNHNS, CDR2 SASEGT. Unmatched junction bases numbered 3, after V lost 4 bases and J lost 4 bases. CDR3 residues: CASSVGGLETQYF. The CDR3 DNA sequence: TGTGCCAGCAGTGTAGGGGGCCTAGAGACCCAGTACTTC.

In this sample, this clone turned up a few times. CDR3 sequence (DNA): TGTGCCAGCCAGAGGGGCTCTGGAAACACCATATATTTT. This encodes CASQRGSGNTIYF. The V gene is TRBV19, the J gene TRBJ1-3, with D maybe TRBD1 (5 bases). Trimming stripped 9 bases from V and 0 bases from J, with 9 bases between. The CDR3 totals 13 residues. The germline V gene has CDR1 LNHDA and CDR2 SQIVND (reference sequence).

J is TRBJ2-6 and V is TRBV12-5, with no clear D. The germline gives CDR1 LGHNT, CDR2 FRNRAP. The CDR3 consists of 16 residues. Trimming stripped 0 bases from V and 2 bases from J, with 8 bases between. In DNA form, the CDR3 reads TGTGCTAGTGGTTTGGTGACAAGGGCTGGGGCCAACGTCCTGACTTTC. Its translation: CASGLVTRAGANVLTF.

The V and J genes are TRBV19 and TRBJ2-6; TRBD1 matches at 9 bases. Germline-derived CDR1 and CDR2 are LNHDA and SQIVND (reference sequence). The J segment lost 0 bases and the V segment lost 6 bases, leaving 9 bases of the junction unmatched. The CDR3 spans 18 residues. The chain's CDR3 is CASSKTGTGPSGANVLTF. The CDR3 nucleotides read TGTGCCAGTAGCAAGACCGGGACAGGGCCCTCTGGGGCCAACGTCCTGACTTTC.

This clone was detected only a few times. V usage is TRBV6-5 and J usage is TRBJ2-5, with D perhaps TRBD1 (5 bases). V dropped 5 bases and J dropped 1 base, with 11 bases sitting between them. The V gene's germline CDR1 is MNHEY and CDR2 SVGAGI. The CDR3 length is 14 residues. The CDR3 is CASSTNRRQETQYF. In DNA, the CDR3 is TGTGCCAGCAGTACGAACAGGCGCCAAGAGACCCAGTACTTC.

The gene calls are TRBV19 and TRBJ2-2; 8 nucleotides align to TRBD2. The V and J ends lost 7 bases and 6 bases, in that order; junction bases with no gene match: 13. Germline lookup yields CDR1 LNHDA and CDR2 SQIVND (reference sequence). The CDR3 spans 16 residues. CDR3 bases: TGTGCCAGTATGAAAATAGCGGGAAGGCGTGCCGGGGAGCTGTTTTTT. It yields the protein CASMKIAGRRAGELFF.

The CDR3 here is CASSLVIRGFYEQYF. The CDR3 nucleotides are TGTGCCAGCAGCCTCGTGATTCGGGGGTTCTACGAGCAGTACTTC. V usage is TRBV5-8 and J usage is TRBJ2-7; D perhaps matches TRBD2 (6 bases). Germline V gene lookup returns CDR1 SGHTS and CDR2 YDEGEE. V dropped 4 bases and J dropped 3 bases, with 17 bases sitting between them. This CDR3 comprises 15 residues.

This clone was observed once. This chain links TRBV18 with TRBJ2-5; D call uncertain. Germline V gives CDR1 KGHSH, CDR2 LQKENI. The CDR3 runs 14 residues. V shed 0 bases and J shed 2 bases, with 7 bases lying between them. The CDR3 is CASSPPEQQETQYF. The CDR3 nucleotides read TGTGCCAGCTCACCACCGGAACAGCAAGAGACCCAGTACTTC.

This clone was picked up one time. The genes are TRBV12-2 and TRBJ2-5; TRBD1, the table's D call, was not compared with the DNA. TRBV12-2 constitutes a pseudogene. The length of the CDR3 is 16 residues. This chain's CDR3 is CASRLGGDRPRETQYF. In nucleotides, the CDR3 is TGTGCAAGTCGCTTAGGTGGGGACAGGCCACGGGAGACCCAGTACTTC.

The chain employs TRBV4-3 and TRBJ1-4; no definite D call. Trimming removed 4 bases at V and 5 bases at J, with 14 bases between. CDR1 and CDR2 from the germline V gene are LGHNA and YSLEER. There are 15 residues in the CDR3. DNA for the CDR3: TGCGCCAGCAGCCGCCTTATTTCTCAGAATGAAAAACTGTTTTTT. Residues: CASSRLISQNEKLFF.

J is TRBJ1-5 and V is TRBV11-3; D is undetermined. Looked up from germline, CDR1 is SGHNT and CDR2 is YENEEA. The CDR3 consists of 14 residues. The V and J ends lost 0 bases and 5 bases respectively, with 8 bases between them. The CDR3 DNA follows: TGTGCCAGCAGCTTAGACGAGGGAGATCAGCCCCAGCATTTT. It translates to CASSLDEGDQPQHF.

The J gene is TRBJ2-6, the V gene TRBV19; D might be TRBD1 or TRBD2, each matching 5 bases. Per the germline V gene, CDR1 is LNHDA and CDR2 is SQIVND (reference sequence). There are 21 residues in the CDR3. Trimming removed 1 base from V and 2 bases from J, with 24 bases in between. CDR3 bases: TGTGCCAGTAGTATAGGTGGGGCGAGGTGGGACCGGCGGCCTGGGGCCAACGTCCTGACTTTC. Translated, it gives CASSIGGARWDRRPGANVLTF.

Only one count was recorded for this clone. This chain uses TRBV5-4 with TRBJ1-1; 7 nucleotides agree with TRBD1. Trimming took 5 bases from V and 4 from J; bases not matched to a gene: 8. The CDR3 totals 14 residues. From germline, CDR1 is SGHNT and CDR2 YYREEE (reference sequence). CDR3 in amino acids: CASSVGQLSTEAFF. CDR3 DNA sequence: TGTGCCAGCAGTGTGGGACAGCTAAGCACTGAAGCTTTCTTT.

With respect to this clone: The identical CDR3 is also encoded by other nucleotide sequences in the sample. The chain is built from TRBV5-6 and TRBJ1-1; possible D gene TRBD1, 5 bases. V gave up 0 bases and J gave up 7 bases, with 7 bases separating them. CDR3 length: 12 residues. Germline V lookup: CDR1 SGHDT, CDR2 YYEEEE. CDR3 in DNA: TGTGCCAGCAGCTTGGCAGGGTTTGAAGCTTTCTTT. This encodes CASSLAGFEAFF.